The T cell receptor beta chain described here comes from a study of Ad26.COV2.S vaccination and SARS-CoV-2 variants. Measured with immunoSEQ multiplex PCR; TCRdb has only the in-frame clones, and not every one. This sample has about 180,000 clones; roughly 87% occur once, and the top ten carry 5% to 6.5%. Germline V gene lookup returns CDR1 LGHDT and CDR2 YNNKEL (reference sequence). The germline V and J ends were trimmed by 1 base and 2 bases, with 12 bases remaining between them. This CDR3 comprises 16 residues. Study outcomes and limitations: Analyses that measured TCR breadth and depth may have underestimated total T cell responses. Recipients of either vaccine or placebo displayed similar breadth of non-spike TCRs. After vaccination, substantial breadth of spike-specific CD8+ and CD4+ responses was reported. Greater spike-specific TCR breadth was seen in vaccine recipients than in placebo recipients.

About this clone itself: Its cognate antigen is unknown.

Sequencing used peripheral blood, obtained after recovery from COVID-19. This TCR came from a human donor who had recovered from COVID-19. The rearrangement joins TRBV3-1 (or the pseudogene TRBV3-2) to TRBJ1-5; TRBD1 is a possible D gene (5 bases). The chain's CDR3 is CASSQGGVWGNQPQHF. CDR3 nucleotide sequence: TGTGCCAGCAGCCAAGGGGGGGTATGGGGCAATCAGCCCCAGCATTTT.